Shown below are 10 T cell receptor beta chains from a single sample sequenced in a study of OX40 agonist ivuxolimab in advanced cancers. Data came from immunoSEQ multiplex PCR; TCRdb stores just in-frame clones and leaves some out. Altogether 25,000 to 35,000 clones are present, 75% to 90% being singletons, with the ten largest covering 25% to 30%. Sequences were derived from CD4+ or CD8+ T cells sorted from blood, sampled in a trial of the OX40 agonist ivuxolimab. The receptors were gathered from an adult with an advanced solid tumor such as melanoma, head and neck, liver or kidney cancer.

This chain uses TRBV19 with TRBJ2-7; 12 bases line up with TRBD2. Germline assignment: CDR1 LNHDA and CDR2 SQIVND (reference sequence). The ends lost 1 base at V and 0 bases at J; junction bases unmatched: 1. The CDR3 spans 16 residues. CDR3: CASSIGLAGASYEQYF. The CDR3 DNA is TGTGCCAGTAGTATAGGACTAGCGGGAGCCTCCTACGAGCAGTACTTC.

V is TRBV7-9 and J is TRBJ2-4; 7 nucleotides match TRBD1. With 5 bases clipped from V and 7 bases from J, the junction kept 14 bases outside the gene matches. Germline CDR1 SEHNR, CDR2 FQNEAQ (reference sequence). The CDR3 loop spans 16 amino acids. CDR3 DNA: TGTGCCAGCAGCGAACCAACAGGGGTGAGGGGGAACATTCAGTACTTC. It translates to CASSEPTGVRGNIQYF.

CDR3: CASSQGLGFGLSSYNEQFF. CDR3 nucleotides: TGTGCCAGCAGCCAAGGTTTAGGATTTGGACTGAGCTCCTACAATGAGCAGTTCTTC. This chain joins TRBV14 and TRBJ2-1; perhaps TRBD2 as D (5 bases). Germline V gene lookup returns CDR1 SGHDN and CDR2 FVKESK. The CDR3 contains 19 residues. V was trimmed by 1 base and J by 0 bases, leaving 19 bases between them.

The V gene is TRBV27, the J gene TRBJ2-7; D is perhaps TRBD2 (6 bases). Trimming took 2 bases from V and 4 from J, leaving 12 bases between them. The length of the CDR3 is 14 residues. CDR1 and CDR2 (germline): MNHEY, SMNVEV (reference sequence). The CDR3 region is CASSLSSGGYEQYF. DNA of the CDR3: TGTGCCAGCAGTTTAAGTAGCGGCGGGTACGAGCAGTACTTC.

This clone was recorded only once. The chain joins TRBV9 to TRBJ2-1; tentative D call: TRBD1 (6 bases). This CDR3 has 15 amino acids. The V gene lost 4 bases and the J gene lost 2 bases, with 13 bases spanning the gap. The germline V gene encodes CDR1 SGDLS and CDR2 YYNGEE. CDR3 sequence reads: CASSTGKTTYNEQFF. CDR3 DNA sequence: TGTGCCAGCAGCACAGGGAAGACCACCTACAATGAGCAGTTCTTC.

The chain recombines TRBV11-1 with TRBJ2-7; D unclear. The V end lost 1 base, the J end lost 0 bases, and 1 base lay between the germline ends. From germline, CDR1 is SGHAT and CDR2 FQDESV (reference sequence). This CDR3 has 12 residues. CDR3 in amino acids: CASSLVSYEQYF. The CDR3 bases are TGTGCCAGCAGCTTAGTCTCCTACGAGCAGTACTTC.

Details on this clone: The junction and the germline gene differ at one end; a read error may be behind it. The rearrangement uses TRBV11-2 and TRBJ2-7, with 7 positions matching TRBD2. The germline gives CDR1 SGHAT, CDR2 FQNNGV. The CDR3 length is 14 residues. This CDR3 is CASSLGREMYGQYF. CDR3 nucleotides: TGTGCCAGCAGCTTAGGGCGGGAGATGTACGGGCAGTACTTC.

This chain uses TRBV4-1 with TRBJ2-5, with D perhaps matching TRBD1 or TRBD2 (5 bases each). Germline loops: CDR1 MGHRA, CDR2 YSYEKL. This CDR3 is 14 amino acids long. V was trimmed by 1 base and J by 5 bases, leaving 11 bases between them. The CDR3, as DNA: TGCGCCAGCAGCCAAGGGGGGACGTTGGAGACCCAGTACTTC. Protein product: CASSQGGTLETQYF.

V and J are TRBV6-6 and TRBJ1-5, with D unresolved. The germline V gene encodes CDR1 MNHNY and CDR2 SVGAGI (reference sequence). This CDR3 comprises 12 residues. Trimming shortened V by 4 bases and J by 7 bases, and 8 bases separated the two germline ends. The CDR3 bases are TGTGCCAGCAGTTCAACTCCCCAGCCCCAGCATTTT. Translating gives CASSSTPQPQHF.

The chain uses TRBV7-3 and TRBJ2-1; D not resolved. V was clipped by 3 bases and J by 1 base, with 10 bases between them. Germline assignment: CDR1 SGHTA and CDR2 FQGTGA. This CDR3 is built from 15 residues. In DNA form, the CDR3 reads TGTGCCAGCAGCTTTGTACCAGCTTCCTACAATGAGCAGTTCTTC. Translating it yields CASSFVPASYNEQFF.